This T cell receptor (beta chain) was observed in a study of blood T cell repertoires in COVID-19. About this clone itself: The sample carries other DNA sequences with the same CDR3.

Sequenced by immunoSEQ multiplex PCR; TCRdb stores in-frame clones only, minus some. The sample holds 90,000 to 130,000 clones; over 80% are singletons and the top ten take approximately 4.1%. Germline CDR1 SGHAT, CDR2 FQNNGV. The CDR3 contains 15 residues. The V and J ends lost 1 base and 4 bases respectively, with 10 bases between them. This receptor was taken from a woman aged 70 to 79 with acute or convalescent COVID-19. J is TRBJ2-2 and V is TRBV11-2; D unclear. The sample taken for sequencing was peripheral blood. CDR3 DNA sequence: TGTGCCAGCAGCTTAGGTCTAGTAGGCACCGGGGAGCTGTTTTTT. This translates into CASSLGLVGTGELFF.